Each of the 21 T cell receptor beta chains below was sequenced from the same sample in a study of blood T cell repertoires in COVID-19. TCRdb's table, derived via immunoSEQ multiplex PCR, lists solely in-frame clones and lacks some. The table lists 200,000 to 300,000 clones, roughly 89% of them singletons. The sequenced sample consisted of PBMCs or T cells enriched from blood (not recorded which). These receptors were collected from a woman younger than 45 who had recovered from COVID-19.

The chain couples TRBV3-1 (or the pseudogene TRBV3-2) to TRBJ2-5; tentative D call: TRBD2 (6 bases). Germline CDR1 LGHDT, CDR2 YNNKEL (reference sequence). The CDR3 is 16 residues long. V was clipped by 4 bases and J by 5 bases, with 20 bases between them. In nucleotides, the CDR3 is TGTGCCAGCAGCCGCCCGGTCGGGGGAGGATCGGAGACCCAGTACTTC. It encodes CASSRPVGGGSETQYF.

The chain uses TRBV7-2 and TRBJ1-1; 7 bases line up with TRBD1. V was clipped by 5 bases and J by 0 bases; unmatched bases: 6. This CDR3 is 15 amino acids long. Germline CDR1 is SGHTA and CDR2 is FQGNSA. The CDR3 sequence: CASSRPGTVNTEAFF. The CDR3 DNA follows: TGTGCCAGCAGCCGCCCCGGGACAGTGAACACTGAAGCTTTCTTT. The full variable domain, rest sourced from reference TRBV7-2 and TRBJ1-1, is GAGVSQSPSNKVTEKGKDVELRCDPISGHTALYWYRQSLGQGLEFLIYFQGNSAPDKSGLPSDRFSAERTGGSVSTLTIQRTQQEDSAVYLCASSRPGTVNTEAFFGQGTRLTVV.

DNA of the CDR3: TGCAGTGCCAACATGAACTATGGCTACACCTTC. Amino acids: CSANMNYGYTF. The V and J genes are TRBV20-1 and TRBJ1-2; D not resolved. The ends were cut back, 6 bases at V and 2 bases at J, with 7 bases in the middle. Germline loops: CDR1 DFQATT, CDR2 SNEGSKA (reference sequence). The CDR3 has 11 amino acids.

This rearrangement joins TRBV11-1 to TRBJ1-5, with D perhaps TRBD1 (5 bases). Trimming stripped 3 bases from V and 9 bases from J, with 15 bases between. The CDR3 totals 14 residues. From germline, CDR1 is SGHAT and CDR2 FQDESV (reference sequence). CDR3 region: CASSLGPQNGPQHF. In DNA, the CDR3 is TGTGCCAGCAGCTTGGGGCCCCAAAATGGGCCCCAGCATTTT.

The chain combines TRBV6-5 with TRBJ1-2, with 7 nucleotides matching TRBD1. Unmatched junction bases numbered 4, after V lost 3 bases and J lost 3 bases. The germline V gene has CDR1 MNHEY and CDR2 SVGAGI. CDR3 length: 14 residues. CDR3 residues: CASSYGQGDYGYTF. DNA of the CDR3: TGTGCCAGCAGTTATGGGCAGGGGGACTATGGCTACACCTTC.

CDR3 bases: TGTGCCAGCAGCTTAGGCTTCGACAGGAACACTGAAGCTTTCTTT. This gives the protein CASSLGFDRNTEAFF. The rearrangement uses TRBV7-9 and TRBJ1-1, with TRBD1 as a possible D gene (5 bases). Germline CDR1 is SEHNR and CDR2 is FQNEAQ (reference sequence). The CDR3 spans 15 residues. The V end was cut by 1 base, the J end by 1 base, with 10 bases between.

The CDR3 DNA reads TGCGCCAGCAGCCAAGGGCAGGGGGCATATAACTATGGCTACACCTTC. Protein: CASSQGQGAYNYGYTF. V and J are TRBV4-1 and TRBJ1-2, with 8 bases matching TRBD1. Trimming at V came to 1 base and at J to 1 base, leaving 5 bases not matched to a gene. The CDR3 spans 16 residues. Per the germline V gene, CDR1 is MGHRA and CDR2 is YSYEKL.

V is TRBV2 and J is TRBJ1-1; no clear D gene. CDR1 is SNHLY and CDR2 is FYNNEI in the germline V gene. V was trimmed by 5 bases and J by 6 bases, leaving 10 bases between them. This CDR3 region has 12 residues. The CDR3 loop is CASSPAGAEAFF. The DNA for the CDR3 is TGTGCCAGCAGTCCGGCCGGGGCTGAAGCTTTCTTT.

The chain carries TRBV30 and TRBJ2-7, with D tentatively TRBD1 (6 bases). Between the trimmed V and J ends, which lost 4 bases and 1 base, there was a span of 8 bases. CDR3 size: 12 residues. Per the germline V gene, CDR1 is GTSNPN and CDR2 is SVGIG (reference sequence). CDR3 protein: CAWTDSSYEQYF. CDR3 bases: TGTGCCTGGACGGACAGTTCCTACGAGCAGTACTTC.

This chain joins TRBV7-8 and TRBJ2-7, with D perhaps TRBD1 (6 bases). CDR3 length: 16 amino acids. V was trimmed by 1 base and J by 6 bases, leaving 19 bases between them. Germline V gives CDR1 SGHVS, CDR2 FQNEAQ. CDR3 sequence reads: CASSLEVGQGIGEQYF. CDR3 sequence (DNA): TGTGCCAGCAGCTTAGAGGTAGGGCAGGGGATCGGCGAGCAGTACTTC. Complete variable domain (other parts from reference TRBV7-8 and TRBJ2-7): GAGVSQSPRYKVAKRGQDVALRCDPISGHVSLFWYQQALGQGPEFLTYFQNEAQLDKSGLPSDRFFAERPEGSVSTLKIQRTQQEDSAVYLCASSLEVGQGIGEQYFGPGTRLTVT.

This chain uses TRBV27 with TRBJ1-1; 9 bases agree with TRBD1. The CDR3 is 18 residues long. From germline, CDR1 is MNHEY and CDR2 SMNVEV (reference sequence). V dropped 2 bases and J dropped 4; count of bases not matched to a gene: 14. CDR3 amino acids: CASSLGGYGTGSSTEAFF. The CDR3 coding sequence is TGTGCCAGCAGTTTAGGAGGGTACGGGACAGGGTCATCCACTGAAGCTTTCTTT.

This clone appeared a few times. The chain joins TRBV7-8 to TRBJ2-5, with 11 bases matching TRBD1. CDR3 size: 17 residues. Germline CDR1 and CDR2: SGHVS and FQNEAQ. Trimming cost V 4 bases and J 5 bases; bases outside gene matches: 12. DNA of the CDR3: TGTGCCAGCAGCTGGCGCCGGGACAGGGGGTTAGAGGAGACCCAGTACTTC. This codes for CASSWRRDRGLEETQYF. The full variable domain, rest sourced from reference TRBV7-8 and TRBJ2-5, is GAGVSQSPRYKVAKRGQDVALRCDPISGHVSLFWYQQALGQGPEFLTYFQNEAQLDKSGLPSDRFFAERPEGSVSTLKIQRTQQEDSAVYLCASSWRRDRGLEETQYFGPGTRLLVL.

J is TRBJ2-7 and V is TRBV10-3, with 10 positions matching TRBD2. V trimming: 10 bases; J trimming: 3 bases; junction bases outside the gene matches: 6. CDR3 length equals 13 residues. CDR1 and CDR2 from the germline V gene are ENHRY and SYGVKD. The CDR3 DNA reads as TGTGCCACCCTACTAGCGGGAAGCTACGAGCAGTACTTC. Translated: CATLLAGSYEQYF.

This clone was observed a single time. The V call is TRBV28, the J call TRBJ2-7; D is uncertain. Germline V gene data show CDR1 as MDHEN and CDR2 as SYDVKM. V dropped 2 bases and J dropped 2 bases, with 7 bases sitting between them. The CDR3 loop spans 13 amino acids. The CDR3 sequence is CASSLETAYEQYF. The CDR3, as DNA: TGTGCCAGCAGTTTAGAAACGGCCTACGAGCAGTACTTC.

The chain has TRBV10-3 and TRBJ2-1, with 7 bases matching TRBD2. After removal of 5 bases from V and 6 bases from J, the junction contained 7 bases not matched to a gene. Germline V CDR1 and CDR2: ENHRY, SYGVKD. The CDR3 is 14 residues long. CDR3 region: CAISRLAERNEQFF. The CDR3 DNA is TGTGCCATCAGTAGGCTAGCGGAACGCAATGAGCAGTTCTTC.

The rearrangement uses TRBV2 and TRBJ1-2, with 9 bases matching TRBD1. The germline CDR1 and CDR2 sequences are SNHLY and FYNNEI. The CDR3 totals 15 residues. V gave up 5 bases and J gave up 4 bases; unmatched junction bases: 8. This CDR3 reads CASSLLQGASYGYTF. DNA for the CDR3: TGTGCCAGCAGTCTCCTACAGGGGGCCAGCTATGGCTACACCTTC.

This clone was recorded a few times. The rearrangement links TRBV27 to TRBJ1-1; 7 bases are shared with TRBD1. V lost 5 bases to trimming and J lost 0 bases; unmatched junction nucleotides: 6. CDR3 length: 15 amino acids. Germline assignment: CDR1 MNHEY and CDR2 SMNVEV (reference sequence). The CDR3 DNA follows: TGTGCCAGCAGTCCACGGACAGGAGTGAACACTGAAGCTTTCTTT. Translation: CASSPRTGVNTEAFF.

The chain is built from TRBV3-1 (or the pseudogene TRBV3-2) and TRBJ1-3; unclear D gene. With 1 base removed from V and 0 bases from J, the gap between germline ends came to 7 bases. The CDR3 is 15 residues long. Germline assignment: CDR1 LGHDT and CDR2 YNNKEL (reference sequence). CDR3 loop: CASSQVPSSGNTIYF. CDR3 DNA: TGTGCCAGCAGCCAAGTTCCTTCCTCTGGAAACACCATATATTTT.

This clone showed up just once. The V gene is TRBV19, the J gene TRBJ1-3; D unclear. From germline, CDR1 is LNHDA and CDR2 SQIVND (reference sequence). With 5 bases removed from V and 0 bases from J, the gap between germline ends came to 17 bases. The CDR3 is 17 residues long. This CDR3 reads CASSPADYISSGNTIYF. For the CDR3, the DNA is TGTGCCAGTAGTCCTGCGGATTACATCAGCTCTGGAAACACCATATATTTT.

The rearrangement links TRBV5-1 to TRBJ2-3, with D possibly being TRBD2 (5 bases). The V gene lost 4 bases and the J gene lost 0 bases, with 15 bases spanning the gap. This CDR3 spans 16 amino acids. CDR1 and CDR2 (germline): SGHRS, YFSETQ. CDR3 sequence reads: CASSLALAPSTDTQYF. Written as DNA, the CDR3 is TGCGCCAGCAGCCTGGCTCTAGCACCTAGCACAGATACGCAGTATTTT.

V usage is TRBV7-2 and J usage is TRBJ2-2, with a possible D match to TRBD2 (6 bases). The CDR3 is 15 residues long. Trimming pared 4 bases from V and 5 bases from J, leaving 14 bases between. Germline V gene data show CDR1 as SGHTA and CDR2 as FQGNSA. The CDR3 spells CASSSDSSGTGELFF. The CDR3 DNA sequence: TGTGCCAGCAGCTCGGATAGCAGCGGGACCGGGGAGCTGTTTTTT. The variable domain in full, with the rest retrieved from reference TRBV7-2 and TRBJ2-2, is GAGVSQSPSNKVTEKGKDVELRCDPISGHTALYWYRQSLGQGLEFLIYFQGNSAPDKSGLPSDRFSAERTGGSVSTLTIQRTQQEDSAVYLCASSSDSSGTGELFFGEGSRLTVL.